These T cell receptor beta chains were read from a single sample in a study of blood T cell repertoires in COVID-19. The assay was immunoSEQ multiplex PCR, and TCRdb's table has in-frame clones only and misses some. The sample yields approximately 280,000 clones, around 91% seen once. Sequenced input: peripheral blood. The origin of the receptors is a woman in her sixties or seventies with acute or convalescent COVID-19. Both conserved end residues are part of each CDR3. The order of the fields is V gene, clone size, J gene, D gene, CDR3 DNA, CDR3 protein. D genes are given only for firm matches. Rows give clone size only sometimes, using once, few, many, or a class for an expanded clone.

>TRBV11-1|-|TRBJ2-5|-
TGTGCCAGCAGCGAACGGACTGAATCCCAAGAGACCCAGTACTTC
CASSERTESQETQYF
>TRBV5-4|once|TRBJ2-1|TRBD1
TGTGCCAGCAGTCTTGGTTTCAGGGGGCTCGGCCATGAGCAGTTCTTC
CASSLGFRGLGHEQFF
>TRBV3-1/TRBV3-2|once|TRBJ1-3|-
TGTGCCAGCAGCCAAGGAGGGGGTCGTGGAAACACCATATATTTT
CASSQGGGRGNTIYF
>TRBV3-1/TRBV3-2|-|TRBJ2-5|TRBD2
TGTGCCAGCAGCCCGACTAGCGGGGGGGCAAAGACCCAGTACTTC
CASSPTSGGAKTQYF
>TRBV7-9|once|TRBJ1-4|TRBD1
TGTGCCAGCAGCTTACTGGAAACAGGGGAAATCGAAGAAAAACTGTTTTTT
CASSLLETGEIEEKLFF
>TRBV5-1|-|TRBJ1-3|-
TGCGCCAGCAGCTTGGCCGGGTTTGGAAACACCATATATTTT
CASSLAGFGNTIYF
>TRBV4-2|-|TRBJ2-7|-
TGTGCCAGCAGCCAAGAGGGGGACTTCTCCTACGAGCAGTACTTC
CASSQEGDFSYEQYF
>TRBV7-6|-|TRBJ1-1|TRBD1
TGTGCCAGCAGCTGGCAGGACAGGGAGGGCACTGAAGCTTTCTTT
CASSWQDREGTEAFF
>TRBV28|-|TRBJ2-7|-
TGTGCCAGCAGTCCCTCGGCAGGGACGGTGCTAGCGAGGGTTTACGAGCAGTACTTC
CASSPSAGTVLARVYEQYF
>TRBV25-1|-|TRBJ1-5|TRBD1
TGTGCCAGCAGTCCGGGAACAGGGGGCTACGATCAGCCCCAGCATTTT
CASSPGTGGYDQPQHF
>TRBV7-2|-|TRBJ2-3|-
TGTGCCAGCAGCTTTTTAGGAGGGGACGCAGATACGCAGTATTTT
CASSFLGGDADTQYF
>TRBV6-2/TRBV6-3|-|TRBJ2-5|-
TGTGCCAGCAGCCTCTGGCCCAGAAGACCGACCGGAGTAGAGACCCAGTACTTC
CASSLWPRRPTGVETQYF
>TRBV4-1|-|TRBJ1-1|-
TGCGCCAGCAGCCAAGATTGGCGAGGAAACACTGAAGCTTTCTTT
CASSQDWRGNTEAFF
>TRBV5-1|-|TRBJ2-7|-
TGCGCCAGCAGTTTCGTACAGGGCCACGAGCAGTACTTC
CASSFVQGHEQYF
>TRBV29-1|-|TRBJ2-6|TRBD1
TGCAGCGTTTCACAGGGGGGTTCCGGGGCCAACGTCCTGACTTTC
CSVSQGGSGANVLTF
>TRBV19|-|TRBJ2-2|TRBD2
TGTGCCAGTAGTTTGAGAGGACTAGCCGGGGAGCTGTTTTTT
CASSLRGLAGELFF
>TRBV5-1|once|TRBJ2-1|TRBD2
TGCGCCAGCAGCCCCGATAGCGGGAGGCCTTTCTCCGCCTACAATGAGCAGTTCTTC
CASSPDSGRPFSAYNEQFF
>TRBV28|-|TRBJ2-1|TRBD2
TGTGCCACTCAACCCCGGCGGACTAGTCTCGCAAACGAGCAGTTCTTC
CATQPRRTSLANEQFF
>TRBV6-1|-|TRBJ2-7|-
TGTGCCAGCAGTGAAGCGCTTGGGCAGGGAACCTACGAGCAGTACTTC
CASSEALGQGTYEQYF
>TRBV7-9|-|TRBJ2-3|-
TGTGCCAGCAGCTTAGCCAGACTAGACCCCACAGATACGCAGTATTTT
CASSLARLDPTDTQYF
>TRBV6-2/TRBV6-3|few|TRBJ1-2|-
TGTGCCAGCAGTTACTCGGGGGGACCCTATGGCTACACCTTC
CASSYSGGPYGYTF
>TRBV18|once|TRBJ1-1|-
TGTGCCAGCTCACCAAGGGAGACTGAAGCTTTCTTT
CASSPRETEAFF
>TRBV19|-|TRBJ2-2|-
TGTGCCAGTAGCAGTCCCGCAGTTGCGGTGGACACCGGGGAGCTGTTTTTT
CASSSPAVAVDTGELFF
>TRBV5-1|-|TRBJ1-1|-
TGCGCCAGCAGCTTCATTGATAAGGGGCTCACTGAAGCTTTCTTT
CASSFIDKGLTEAFF
>TRBV1|-|TRBJ2-3|-
TGCACCAGCAGGGTAATAGCGGCTAGCACAGATACGCAGTATTTT
CTSRVIAASTDTQYF
>TRBV9|once|TRBJ1-2|-
TGTGCCAGCAGCGACCGGACAGTCTATGGCTACACCTTC
CASSDRTVYGYTF
>TRBV28|-|TRBJ1-2|-
TGTGCCAGCAGTCACTCCTCAGGTGAAGGCGGCTACACCTTC
CASSHSSGEGGYTF
>TRBV4-3|-|TRBJ2-1|-
TGCGCCAGCAGCCAAGACGACTATTCCTACAATGAGCAGTTCTTC
CASSQDDYSYNEQFF
>TRBV7-2|-|TRBJ1-5|TRBD1
TGTGCCAGCAGCTCTGACAGGGCTATCAATCAGCCCCAGCATTTT
CASSSDRAINQPQHF
>TRBV29-1|-|TRBJ2-3|TRBD1
TGCAGCGTTTACACAGGGGCAGATACGCAGTATTTT
CSVYTGADTQYF
>TRBV7-2|-|TRBJ2-7|TRBD2
TGTGCCAGCAGCACCCGGATAGCGGGAGGGAAGGGCGAGCAGTACTTC
CASSTRIAGGKGEQYF
>TRBV6-2/TRBV6-3|-|TRBJ1-5|-
TGTGCCAGCAGCGGGGGACTTTCCAATCAGCCCCAGCATTTT
CASSGGLSNQPQHF
>TRBV20-1|-|TRBJ1-2|TRBD1
TGCAGCGAGACAGGGGGCTATGGCTACACCTTC
CSETGGYGYTF
>TRBV29-1|-|TRBJ2-7|TRBD1
TGCAGCGTGGGGGACAGGGCCTACGAGCAGTACTTC
CSVGDRAYEQYF
>TRBV28|few|TRBJ1-5|-
TGTGCCAGCAGTTTACCGCAGGGCTATAGCAATCAGCCCCAGCATTTT
CASSLPQGYSNQPQHF
>TRBV28|-|TRBJ1-2|TRBD1
TGTGCCAGCAGCCGAGCTCGGGACAGGGCCCTTGGCTACACCTTC
CASSRARDRALGYTF
>TRBV6-5|-|TRBJ2-2|-
TGTGCCAGCAGGCGGGGATCGTCCGACGGGGAGCTGTTTTTT
CASRRGSSDGELFF
>TRBV7-6|-|TRBJ2-2|-
TGTGCCAGCAGCTTTCTCCCCGGGGAGCTGTTTTTT
CASSFLPGELFF
>TRBV4-2|-|TRBJ2-7|-
TGTGCCAGCAGCCAAGGGACAGCCTCCTACGAGCAGTACTTC
CASSQGTASYEQYF
>TRBV24-1|-|TRBJ1-6|TRBD1
TGTGCCACCAGTGCGGCAGGGGGCCACCCCCTCCACTTT
CATSAAGGHPLHF
>TRBV18|-|TRBJ1-5|TRBD1
TGTGCCAGCTCACCAACTCCAGGGGGCGGGCAGCCCCAGCATTTT
CASSPTPGGGQPQHF
>TRBV5-7|-|TRBJ1-1|-
TGTGCCAGCAGCTTGGTTAGGGATCTCGGGGTGTACACTGAAGCTTTCTTT
CASSLVRDLGVYTEAFF
>TRBV27|-|TRBJ2-7|-
TGTGCCAGCAGTTTATCGAGGGGGACCTACGAGCAGTACTTC
CASSLSRGTYEQYF
>TRBV2|once|TRBJ1-2|TRBD1
TGTGCCAGCAGTGATCAGGGGGCTCTGTCTAGTGGCTACACCTTC
CASSDQGALSSGYTF
>TRBV5-5|-|TRBJ1-6|-
TGTGCCAGCAGCTTATACAGGGATTCACCCCTCCACTTT
CASSLYRDSPLHF
>TRBV3-1/TRBV3-2|-|TRBJ2-5|TRBD1
TGTGCCAGCAGCCAAGATAATGATTCCGACAGGGGCCGGAGGGAGACCCAGTACTTC
CASSQDNDSDRGRRETQYF
>TRBV19|-|TRBJ1-1|TRBD1
TGTGCCAGTAGTAGTTCCGGGACAGAGAACACTGAAGCTTTCTTT
CASSSSGTENTEAFF
>TRBV5-1|-|TRBJ2-3|TRBD1
TGCGCCAGCAGCTTGCGTGGACAGGGGCGGGCAGATACGCAGTATTTT
CASSLRGQGRADTQYF
>TRBV10-3|-|TRBJ1-1|TRBD1
TGTGCCATCAGGGGGGGACAGATAAACACTGAAGCTTTCTTT
CAIRGGQINTEAFF
>TRBV6-5|once|TRBJ1-4|TRBD1
TGTGCCAGCAGTTACTCACAGGGGGCGGGAGTTGAAAAACTGTTTTTT
CASSYSQGAGVEKLFF
>TRBV19|-|TRBJ2-2|-
TGTGCCAGTAGTATCGGCACCGGGGAGCTGTTTTTT
CASSIGTGELFF
>TRBV28|-|TRBJ1-6|-
TGTGCCAGCAGTCCTCACGGGGAGGGGGGCAATTCACCCCTCCACTTT
CASSPHGEGGNSPLHF
>TRBV28|-|TRBJ1-1|-
TGTGCCAGCAGTTTACGGTCCCCGGGGGAAGCTTTCTTT
CASSLRSPGEAFF
>TRBV4-1|-|TRBJ2-5|-
TGCGCCAGCAGCTGGGGAGACAGGTACCAAGAGACCCAGTACTTC
CASSWGDRYQETQYF
>TRBV18|few|TRBJ2-2|TRBD1
TGTGCCAGCTGGGACAGGGATTACACCGGGGAGCTGTTTTTT
CASWDRDYTGELFF
>TRBV30|-|TRBJ1-2|-
TGTGCCTGGAACTTCCGTGCGGGGGGGGACTATGGCTACACCTTC
CAWNFRAGGDYGYTF
>TRBV19|-|TRBJ1-1|-
TGTGCCAGTAGTAGAGCCATTCCTACCACTGAAGCTTTCTTT
CASSRAIPTTEAFF
>TRBV18|-|TRBJ2-5|-
TGTGCCAGCTCACCACCGTTGCAGGAGACCCAGTACTTC
CASSPPLQETQYF
>TRBV4-1|-|TRBJ2-7|TRBD2
TGCGCCAGCAGCCAAATTATGGTACTCGGACTAGCGGGAGGGAAAAGCTCCTACGAGCAGTACTTC
CASSQIMVLGLAGGKSSYEQYF
>TRBV2|-|TRBJ1-2|TRBD1
TGTGCCAGCAGTATGGGACAGGGAGACTATGGCTACACCTTC
CASSMGQGDYGYTF